These 22 T cell receptor beta chains were sequenced from one sample in a study of human T cells and chemical hapten exposure. The time point was: pre-sensitization, week 0. Treatment noted: therapeutic diphenylcyclopropenone sensitization with weekly scalp DPC. One entry per CDR3 protein, called by TCRdb with MiXCR from the RACE reads. The sample includes 350,000 to 450,000 distinct CDR3 sequences, roughly 4.6% of them seen just once. Material: whole blood, obtained in connection with sensitization to the hapten diphenylcyclopropenone (DPC). These receptors originate from a woman aged 45-65 years with alopecia areata. Some clones in this sample may be carry-over from other donors' samples.

This clonotype was picked up many times. This chain connects TRBV7-9 to TRBJ1-2, with D unclear. Trimming left V 1 base short and J 4 bases short, with 13 bases between. Germline CDR1 is SEHNR and CDR2 is FQNEAQ (reference sequence). CDR3 length: 15 residues. The CDR3 loop is CASSLGSPTVYGYTF. The CDR3 nucleotides are TGTGCCAGCAGCTTAGGGTCACCGACCGTCTATGGCTACACCTTC. Drawing the rest from reference TRBV7-9 and TRBJ1-2, the complete variable domain is DTGVSQNPRHKITKRGQNVTFRCDPISEHNRLYWYRQTLGQGPEFLTYFQNEAQLEKSRLLSDRFSAERPKGSFSTLEIQRTEQGDSAMYLCASSLGSPTVYGYTFGSGTRLTVV.

This clonotype was recorded at least ten times. The chain has TRBV11-2 and TRBJ1-1; TRBD1 matches at 7 bases. Losses at the gene ends were 4 bases for V and 3 bases for J; bases not matched to a gene: 8. The germline gives CDR1 SGHAT, CDR2 FQNNGV. This CDR3 is built from 15 residues. The CDR3 nucleotides read TGTGCCAGCAGCTGGAGGGGGCCGCCCTACACTGAAGCTTTCTTT. Protein: CASSWRGPPYTEAFF.

In this sample, this clonotype turned up a few times. The chain is built from TRBV5-6 and TRBJ2-7; tentatively, D is TRBD2 (5 bases). Looked up from germline, CDR1 is SGHDT and CDR2 is YYEEEE. This CDR3 region has 14 residues. V lost 2 bases, J lost 1 base, and 10 bases lay in between. The CDR3 nucleotides are TGTGCCAGCAGCTTCGGGGTAGGGTCCTACGAGCAGTACTTC. Translating gives CASSFGVGSYEQYF.

This clonotype was counted ten times or more. V usage is TRBV7-8 and J usage is TRBJ2-3, with D uncertain. The CDR3 extends over 14 amino acids. V was trimmed by 5 bases and J by 7 bases, leaving 16 bases between them. In germline, CDR1 is SGHVS, CDR2 FQNEAQ. The CDR3 loop is CASSPRASANTQYF. CDR3 nucleotides: TGTGCCAGCAGCCCCCGGGCCTCTGCGAATACGCAGTATTTT.

This clonotype was seen a handful of times. V is TRBV7-8 and J is TRBJ2-5; tentative D call: TRBD2 (6 bases). This CDR3 has 17 amino acids. Trimming removed 3 bases at V and 3 bases at J, with 20 bases between. Germline-derived CDR1 and CDR2 are SGHVS and FQNEAQ. CDR3 region: CASSFLKLAEQEETQYF. The CDR3, as DNA: TGTGCCAGCAGCTTCCTAAAACTAGCCGAGCAGGAAGAGACCCAGTACTTC.

This clonotype was observed a handful of times. The CDR3 DNA follows: TGTGCCAGCAGCAACAGGGGGCGGAGAGAAAAACTGTTTTTT. This gives the protein CASSNRGRREKLFF. The J gene is TRBJ1-4, the V gene TRBV7-9; 9 bases are a match to TRBD1. V shed 5 bases and J 8 bases; nucleotides not matched to a gene: 6. The germline V gene encodes CDR1 SEHNR and CDR2 FQNEAQ (reference sequence). This CDR3 comprises 14 residues.

This clonotype was observed at least ten times. This CDR3 is CASSYRGERPQHF. The CDR3 coding sequence is TGTGCCAGCAGTTACCGGGGGGAAAGGCCCCAGCATTTT. The chain is built from TRBV6-2 or TRBV6-3 and TRBJ1-5; D is perhaps TRBD1 (5 bases). The V end lost 2 bases, the J end lost 9 bases, and 11 bases lay between the germline ends. The CDR3 sequence is 13 residues long. The germline gives CDR1 MNHEY, CDR2 SVGEGT.

The V call is TRBV10-1, the J call TRBJ2-3; D unresolved. The CDR3 length is 13 residues. The V and J ends lost 2 bases and 2 bases respectively, with 5 bases between them. Germline V gene sequence: CDR1 WNHNN, CDR2 SYGVQD (reference sequence). The CDR3 reads CASSEPPTDTQYF. CDR3 DNA: TGCGCCAGCAGTGAGCCCCCCACAGATACGCAGTATTTT.

The chain links TRBV7-2 to TRBJ2-2; 9 bases are a match to TRBD1. The junction had 4 bases not matched to a gene; V was cut back by 1 base and J by 4 bases. The CDR3 sequence is 16 residues long. Germline V lookup: CDR1 SGHTA, CDR2 FQGNSA. CDR3 sequence: CASSLVQGAVTGELFF. The DNA of the CDR3 is TGTGCCAGCAGCTTAGTACAGGGGGCGGTCACCGGGGAGCTGTTTTTT.

The V call is TRBV5-4, the J call TRBJ2-5, with D perhaps TRBD1 (5 bases). The CDR3 contains 15 residues. Trimming removed 3 bases from V and 1 base from J, with 13 bases in between. Germline V gene lookup returns CDR1 SGHNT and CDR2 YYREEE (reference sequence). CDR3 protein: CASSSPDSFQETQYF. DNA for the CDR3: TGTGCCAGCAGCTCCCCAGACAGTTTCCAAGAGACCCAGTACTTC. Drawing the rest from reference TRBV5-4 and TRBJ2-5, the complete variable domain is ETGVTQSPTHLIKTRGQQVTLRCSSQSGHNTVSWYQQALGQGPQFIFQYYREEENGRGNFPPRFSGLQFPNYSSELNVNALELDDSALYLCASSSPDSFQETQYFGPGTRLLVL.

Of note for this clonotype: A much larger clone sits a single nucleotide away, making a read error possible. V and J are TRBV15 and TRBJ2-1; the match to TRBD2 covers 12 bases. Germline V gene sequence: CDR1 LNHNV, CDR2 YYDKDF (reference sequence). The CDR3 runs to 15 residues. CDR3 coding DNA: TGTGCCACCAGCGCTTCTAGCGGGGGGGTCAGGGAGCAGTCCTTC. This encodes CATSASSGGVREQSF.

The chain is built from TRBV7-2 and TRBJ2-5, with D tentatively TRBD2 (6 bases). The CDR3 consists of 16 residues. Trimming pared 5 bases from V and 1 base from J, leaving 17 bases between. Per the germline V gene, CDR1 is SGHTA and CDR2 is FQGNSA. The CDR3 reads CASSPPRLASQETQYF. CDR3 nucleotide sequence: TGTGCCAGCAGCCCCCCAAGGCTAGCGAGCCAAGAGACCCAGTACTTC.

This clonotype was observed many times. This chain connects TRBV3-1 to TRBJ2-3; 13 bases are shared with TRBD2. Trimming removed 0 bases from V and 0 bases from J; junction bases left unmatched: 6. The CDR3 loop spans 19 amino acids. Germline CDR1 LGHDT, CDR2 YNNKEL (reference sequence). The chain's CDR3 is CASSQERLAGGNSTDTQYF. The CDR3, as DNA: TGTGCCAGCAGCCAAGAAAGACTAGCGGGGGGAAATAGCACAGATACGCAGTATTTT.

This clonotype came up many times. The chain employs TRBV2 and TRBJ2-5; the D gene is possibly TRBD2 (5 bases). The CDR3 totals 14 residues. Germline values: CDR1 SNHLY, CDR2 FYNNEI. Trimming took 6 bases from V and 5 from J, leaving 16 bases between them. For the CDR3, the DNA is TGTGCCAGCAGGGGCGCGGAGGTTTCGGAGACCCAGTACTTC. This encodes CASRGAEVSETQYF. Variable domain in full (rest from reference TRBV2 and TRBJ2-5): EPEVTQTPSHQVTQMGQEVILRCVPISNHLYFYWYRQILGQKVEFLVSFYNNEISEKSEIFDDQFSVERPDGSNFTLKIRSTKLEDSAMYFCASRGAEVSETQYFGPGTRLLVL.

This clonotype has at least ten counts. The chain couples TRBV10-3 to TRBJ1-5, with D possibly being TRBD1 (5 bases). Trimming pared 11 bases from V and 6 bases from J, leaving 14 bases between. CDR1 and CDR2 from the germline V gene are ENHRY and SYGVKD. CDR3 length: 12 amino acids. The CDR3 region has the DNA TGTGCCTCCCAGGGCCCCGGTCAGCCCCAGCATTTT. Its translation is CASQGPGQPQHF.

This clonotype was seen more than once but under ten times. The V call is TRBV4-2, the J call TRBJ2-5; D perhaps matches TRBD2 (7 bases). The germline V gene encodes CDR1 LGHNA and CDR2 YNFKEQ. CDR3 length equals 15 residues. Trimming cost V 5 bases and J 4 bases, with 17 bases left between them. For the CDR3, the DNA is TGTGCCAGCAGCGGCGAGAAGGGGGAGGGAGAGACCCAGTACTTC. It is translated as CASSGEKGEGETQYF.

Only a few counts were recorded for this clonotype. The chain employs TRBV11-2 and TRBJ2-1, with D tentatively TRBD1 or TRBD2 (5 bases each). The germline gives CDR1 SGHAT, CDR2 FQNNGV. Trimming pared 5 bases from V and 5 bases from J, leaving 10 bases between. The CDR3 has 13 amino acids. The CDR3 protein is CASSPGRNNEQFF. The CDR3 nucleotides are TGTGCCAGCAGCCCGGGACGGAACAATGAGCAGTTCTTC.

The table lists this clonotype with many counts. CDR3 region: CASSVRPSLRAENTGELFF. The CDR3 DNA follows: TGTGCCAGCAGCGTGCGTCCTAGCCTTAGGGCGGAGAACACCGGGGAGCTGTTTTTT. This sequence joins TRBV9 and TRBJ2-2; possibly TRBD2 for D (5 bases). Trimming removed 2 bases from V and 1 base from J, with 21 bases in between. Germline V CDR1 and CDR2: SGDLS, YYNGEE. The CDR3 is 19 amino acids.

This clonotype turned up a few times. V usage is TRBV5-1 and J usage is TRBJ1-1, with 8 bases that match TRBD1. Trimming at V came to 4 bases and at J to 5 bases, leaving 13 bases not matched to a gene. Germline lookup yields CDR1 SGHRS and CDR2 YFSETQ. The CDR3 consists of 16 residues. CDR3 sequence reads: CASSSFGSQGGTEAFF. In DNA, the CDR3 is TGCGCCAGCAGCAGCTTCGGGTCACAGGGGGGAACTGAAGCTTTCTTT.

This chain joins TRBV15 and TRBJ2-5; D is possibly TRBD2 (6 bases). There are 14 residues in the CDR3. The germline CDR1 and CDR2 sequences are LNHNV and YYDKDF (reference sequence). Deletions cut 8 bases from V and 5 bases from J, with 18 bases between. The CDR3 coding sequence is TGTGCCACCCGGGACCCGGGAGAGTTGGAGACCCAGTACTTC. Encoded protein: CATRDPGELETQYF.

The sample holds many counts of this clonotype. The CDR3 bases are TGTGCCGGTCGGGGAACTGGAAACACCATATATTTT. Its translation: CAGRGTGNTIYF. The chain recombines TRBV11-2 with TRBJ1-3, with D unclear. The CDR3 loop spans 12 amino acids. Trimming took off 11 bases at V and 2 bases at J, with 10 bases between the two ends. Germline CDR1 and CDR2: SGHAT and FQNNGV.

There are many counts of this clonotype. The J gene is TRBJ1-5, the V gene TRBV12-3 or TRBV12-4, with TRBD1 matching over 7 bases. Trimming took 5 bases from V and 1 from J; bases not matched to a gene: 2. The length of the CDR3 is 14 residues. As DNA, the CDR3 is TGTGCCAGCAGTCAGGGACAGAGCAATCAGCCCCAGCATTTT. Its protein is CASSQGQSNQPQHF.